This TCR beta chain came from a study of T cell responses to AZD1222 COVID-19 vaccine. General study results and limits: Baseline serostatus was positive in only six or seven AZD1222 recipients.

V dropped 7 bases and J dropped 6 bases, with 16 bases sitting between them. The V gene's germline CDR1 is LGHNT and CDR2 FRNRAP. The CDR3 covers 14 residues. Produced via immunoSEQ multiplex PCR; TCRdb's table is partial and in-frame only. The sample yields 150,000 to 200,000 clones, just under 90% seen once. This clone was detected a few times. No antigen is known for it. This TCR came from an adult who received the MenACWY meningococcal vaccine as a control. Sequencing used peripheral blood, obtained 28 days after the second dose of the MenACWY control vaccine. The chain carries TRBV12-5 and TRBJ1-5; D perhaps matches TRBD1 (6 bases). This CDR3 is CASADQGIGQPQHF. In nucleotides, the CDR3 is TGTGCTAGTGCCGATCAGGGGATCGGTCAGCCCCAGCATTTT.